A selection of T cell receptor beta chains follows, all from one sample in a study of Graves' ophthalmopathy and Graves' hyperthyroidism. One entry per CDR3 protein, called by TCRdb with MiXCR from the multiplex PCR reads. The sample yields approximately 210,000 distinct CDR3 sequences, 25% to 35% seen once. Sequencing input: peripheral blood. The receptors were sampled from a man aged 50 to 60 with Graves' ophthalmopathy. CDR3s include the opening cysteine and the closing phenylalanine or tryptophan. A D gene is named only where the DNA matches it firmly. Clone sizes are given selectively: once, few, many, or a class where the clone is expanded.

j_call v_call clone_size d_call cdr3_nt cdr3_aa
TRBJ2-2 TRBV5-1 many - TGCGCCAGCAGCTTGGAGGGGAGCACCGGGGAGCTGTTTTTT CASSLEGSTGELFF
TRBJ2-7 TRBV13 many TRBD1 TGTGCCAGCAGCTTAGGTGTCAGGGGGACCTACGAGCAGTACTTC CASSLGVRGTYEQYF
TRBJ1-1 TRBV19 many - TGTGCCAGTAGTATAATGTTGGGCACTGAAGCTTTCTTT CASSIMLGTEAFF
TRBJ1-6 TRBV6-1 few - TGTGCCAGCCTTCCACGGGGGGGGAAGGTTAATTCACCCCTCCACTTT CASLPRGGKVNSPLHF
TRBJ2-7 TRBV6-5 - TRBD2 TGTGCCAGCAGTTACTCTCGTGGCGGGAGTCGCGACGAGCAGTACTTC CASSYSRGGSRDEQYF
TRBJ1-5 TRBV28 many - TGTGCCAGCAGTTTCGACAGCCTGAATCAGCCCCAGCATTTT CASSFDSLNQPQHF
TRBJ2-5 TRBV29-1 many - TGCAGCGCATGGTTCGGGATCCAAGAGACCCAGTACTTC CSAWFGIQETQYF
TRBJ1-2 TRBV6-1 many - TGTGCCAGCAGTGAAGCCGGACGGAGCCCCTATGGCTACACCTTC CASSEAGRSPYGYTF
TRBJ1-1 TRBV19 many - TGTGCCAGTAGTATAGCGGGGGGCGCCGACACTGAAGCTTTCTTT CASSIAGGADTEAFF
TRBJ1-1 TRBV20-1 - - TGCAGTGCTAGTATCCCTGGGGGTTTTACTGAAGCTTTCTTT CSASIPGGFTEAFF
TRBJ1-2 TRBV28 many TRBD1 TGTGCCAGCAGTTTTTGGGGACAGCTTAACTATGGCTACACCTTC CASSFWGQLNYGYTF
TRBJ2-7 TRBV7-9 many TRBD1 TGTGCCAGCAGCTCGACAGGGTTAAGGGAGCAGTACTTC CASSSTGLREQYF
TRBJ1-2 TRBV12-3/TRBV12-4 - - TGTGCCAGCACCCCAAATCGGGGTGACTATGGCTACACCTTC CASTPNRGDYGYTF
TRBJ2-5 TRBV20-1 - - TGCAGTGCTAGAGATCTAGTCCGGGAGACCCAGTACTTC CSARDLVRETQYF
TRBJ2-7 TRBV30 many - TGTGCCTGGAGTGACACCTATTACGAGCAGTACTTC CAWSDTYYEQYF
TRBJ2-7 TRBV11-2 - TRBD1 TGTGCCAGCAGCCCACCAGAAGGGACAGGGGCTTTCTACGAGCAGTACTTC CASSPPEGTGAFYEQYF
TRBJ1-5 TRBV7-8 - TRBD1 TGTGCCAGCAGCTTGGGGCAGGGGGCTCATCAGCCCCAGCATTTT CASSLGQGAHQPQHF
TRBJ1-1 TRBV6-1 - - TGTGCCAGCAGTGAAGCGGGCGGCAGGGTGAACACTGAAGCTTTCTTT CASSEAGGRVNTEAFF
TRBJ2-7 TRBV6-1 many TRBD1 TGTGCAGATCGACAGGGGAGGTTCTACGAGCAGTACTTC CADRQGRFYEQYF